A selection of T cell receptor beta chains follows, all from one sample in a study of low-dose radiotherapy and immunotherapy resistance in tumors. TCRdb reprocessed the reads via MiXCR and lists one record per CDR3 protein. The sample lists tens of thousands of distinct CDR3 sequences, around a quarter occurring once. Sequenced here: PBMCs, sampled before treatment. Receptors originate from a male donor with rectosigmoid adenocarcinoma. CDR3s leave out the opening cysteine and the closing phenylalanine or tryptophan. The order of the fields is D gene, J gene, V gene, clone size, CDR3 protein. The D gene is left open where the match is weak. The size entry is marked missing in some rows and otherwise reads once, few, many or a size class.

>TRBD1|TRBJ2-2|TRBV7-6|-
ASSSKTPVGTGNTGELF
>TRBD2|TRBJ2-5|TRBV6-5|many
ASSSGTSGGNQETQY
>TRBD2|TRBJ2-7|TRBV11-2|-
ASSRSGKGNEQY
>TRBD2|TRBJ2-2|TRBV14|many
ASSQERGKATGELF
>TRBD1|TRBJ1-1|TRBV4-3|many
ASSQAGGYTEAF
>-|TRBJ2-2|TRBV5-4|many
ASSFGSDRTGELF
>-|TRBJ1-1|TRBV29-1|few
SVEYGQTNTEAF
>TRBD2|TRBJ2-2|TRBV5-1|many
ASSYNNHGGADGELF
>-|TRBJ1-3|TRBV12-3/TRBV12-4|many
ASSSYPGNTIY
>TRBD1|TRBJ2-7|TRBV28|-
ASSLYHRGTYEQY
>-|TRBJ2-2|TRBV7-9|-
ASSSGENTGELF
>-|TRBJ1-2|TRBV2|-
ASFGGAYGYT
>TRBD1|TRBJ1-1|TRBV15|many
ATSNNRGGTEAF
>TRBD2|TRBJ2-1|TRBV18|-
ASSELAGGPREQF
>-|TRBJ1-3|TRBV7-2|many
ASSLALAGNTIY
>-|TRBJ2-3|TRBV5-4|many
ASSFRDRETDTQY
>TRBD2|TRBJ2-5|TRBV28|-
ASSFGGLAGGDRETQY
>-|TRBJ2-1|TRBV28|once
ASSFMGGSSYNEQF
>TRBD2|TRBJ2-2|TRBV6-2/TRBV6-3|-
ASTYAREGTGELF
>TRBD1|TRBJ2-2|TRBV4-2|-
ASSAATGGWGTGELF
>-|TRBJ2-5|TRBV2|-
ASLGGRETQY
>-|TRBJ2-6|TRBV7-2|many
ASSFTGTGANVLT
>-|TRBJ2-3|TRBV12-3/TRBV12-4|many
ATALQGGSTDTQY
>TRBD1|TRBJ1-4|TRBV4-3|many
ASSQEGQRNEKLF
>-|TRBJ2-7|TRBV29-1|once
SARGTTSSYEQY
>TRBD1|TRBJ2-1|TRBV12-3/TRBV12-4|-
ASSNGDRAFSSYNEQF
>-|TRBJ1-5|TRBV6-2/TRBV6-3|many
ASSERGGGNQPQH
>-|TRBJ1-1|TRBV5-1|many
ASSLGGELNTEAF
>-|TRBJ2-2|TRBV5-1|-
ASSTVNTGELF
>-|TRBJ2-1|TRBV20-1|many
SAKDGGRTYNEQF
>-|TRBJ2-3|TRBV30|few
AWSVKGQGADTQY
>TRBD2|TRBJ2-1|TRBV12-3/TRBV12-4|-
ASSFSGLAGENYNEQF
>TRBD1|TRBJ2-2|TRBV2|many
ASRSRQGGTTNTGELF
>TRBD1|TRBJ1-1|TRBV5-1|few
ASSVQGWNTEAF
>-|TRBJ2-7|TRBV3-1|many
ASSRAGYEQY
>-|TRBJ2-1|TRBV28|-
ASSPGLGRNNEQF
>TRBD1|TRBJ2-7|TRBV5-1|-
ASSQGQGVREQY
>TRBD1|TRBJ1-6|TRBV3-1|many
ASSPTGGWSPLH
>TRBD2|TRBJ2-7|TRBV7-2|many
ASTSGGTYYEQY
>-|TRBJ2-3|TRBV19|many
ASSLGSSGTSNTDTQY
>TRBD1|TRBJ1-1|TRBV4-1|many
ASSQGQGDIEAF
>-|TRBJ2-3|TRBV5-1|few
ASSIGGVHDTQY
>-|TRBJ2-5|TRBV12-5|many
ASGFGSGETQY
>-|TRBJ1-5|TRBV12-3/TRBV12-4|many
ASSFRGPQH
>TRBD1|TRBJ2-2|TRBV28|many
ASSPSGTGFFGELF
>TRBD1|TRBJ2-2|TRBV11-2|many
ASSLVGTATGELF
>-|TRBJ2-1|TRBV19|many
ASSIMGNEQF
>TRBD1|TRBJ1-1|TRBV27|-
ASSTGQGMAEAF
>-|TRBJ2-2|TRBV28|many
ASSTDGNTGELF
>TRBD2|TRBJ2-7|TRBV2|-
ASSETSGSTLYEQY
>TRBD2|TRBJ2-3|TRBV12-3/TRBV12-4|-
ASSLGLAGGRGDTQY
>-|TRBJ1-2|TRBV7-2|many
ASSLGGNPYGYT
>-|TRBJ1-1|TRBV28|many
ASTPRGNTEAF
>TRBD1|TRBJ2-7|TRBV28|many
ASRTGTGKFGEQY
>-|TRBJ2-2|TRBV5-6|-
ASRMWTGELF
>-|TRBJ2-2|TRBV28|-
ASSSTPPGELF
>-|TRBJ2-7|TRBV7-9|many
ASSFGGRYEQY
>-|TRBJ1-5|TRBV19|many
ASRKQGDNNQPQH
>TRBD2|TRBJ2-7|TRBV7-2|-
ASSEYGTSGYEQY
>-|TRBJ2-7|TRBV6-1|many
ASSPGGSHEQY